What follows are 29 T cell receptor beta chains derived from one specimen sequenced in a study of cytotoxic CD8 clonotypes in ibrutinib-treated CLL. Sequencing was performed with immunoSEQ multiplex PCR; in TCRdb, only in-frame clones are kept and a portion is missing. The sample has about 150,000 clones, about four fifths seen once. Here the sequenced sample was PBMCs, taken after 12 months of ibrutinib treatment. The source is a human donor with chronic lymphocytic leukemia.

On this clone itself: Relative to the germline gene, one junction end is altered; a read error may explain this. The chain is built from TRBV7-7 and TRBJ2-5; 10 positions match TRBD2. Germline CDR1 reads SSHAT; CDR2 reads FNYEAQ (reference sequence). CDR3 length: 16 amino acids. DNA for the CDR3: TGTGCTAGCAGCTCCTTGGCTAGCGGGAGTGGAGAGACCCAGTACTTC. Its protein product is CASSSLASGSGETQYF.

This clone has just a few counts. The genes are TRBV15 and TRBJ2-7, with D possibly being TRBD1 or TRBD2 (6 bases each). Germline V gene sequence: CDR1 LNHNV, CDR2 YYDKDF (reference sequence). The CDR3 has 13 residues. Trimming removed 4 bases at V and 3 bases at J, with 10 bases between. CDR3: CATSTGAVYEQYF. CDR3 nucleotide sequence: TGTGCCACCAGCACGGGGGCGGTCTACGAGCAGTACTTC.

This CDR3 reads CATSRDLTEDYGYTF. The CDR3, as DNA: TGTGCCACCAGCAGAGATCTGACAGAAGACTATGGCTACACCTTC. The V gene is TRBV15, the J gene TRBJ1-2; weak D call: TRBD1 (5 bases). Germline assignment: CDR1 LNHNV and CDR2 YYDKDF (reference sequence). With 0 bases removed from V and 3 bases from J, the gap between germline ends came to 11 bases. The CDR3 contains 15 residues.

V gene TRBV7-2 combines with J gene TRBJ2-3; the match to TRBD2 covers 8 bases. The J segment lost 5 bases and the V segment lost 5 bases, leaving 12 bases of the junction unmatched. Germline lookup yields CDR1 SGHTA and CDR2 FQGNSA. This CDR3 is built from 16 residues. The CDR3 is CASSITSGTILDTQYF. The DNA of the CDR3 is TGTGCCAGCAGCATTACTAGCGGAACCATCCTAGATACGCAGTATTTT.

The J gene is TRBJ2-7, the V gene TRBV9; 11 nucleotides align to TRBD1. Trimming at V came to 4 bases and at J to 7 bases, leaving 10 bases not matched to a gene. The CDR3 has 15 amino acids. Germline V lookup: CDR1 SGDLS, CDR2 YYNGEE. The CDR3 region is CASSPGTGGSREQYF. CDR3 sequence (DNA): TGTGCCAGCAGCCCAGGGACAGGGGGTTCACGGGAGCAGTACTTC.

A few counts support this clone. This chain links TRBV7-9 with TRBJ2-7; D remains ambiguous. V shed 5 bases and J shed 2 bases, with 16 bases lying between them. CDR3 length equals 15 residues. Germline V gene sequence: CDR1 SEHNR, CDR2 FQNEAQ (reference sequence). In DNA form, the CDR3 reads TGTGCCAGCAGCCAAAATCGGCTGCCCGCCTACGAGCAGTACTTC. Protein product: CASSQNRLPAYEQYF.

This chain links TRBV5-1 with TRBJ2-3; D is perhaps TRBD2 (5 bases). The V end was cut by 0 bases, the J end by 2 bases, with 13 bases between. Germline CDR1 reads SGHRS; CDR2 reads YFSETQ. The CDR3 is made up of 16 amino acids. DNA of the CDR3: TGCGCCAGCAGCTTGGCCACCGGACTGATCACAGATACGCAGTATTTT. As protein: CASSLATGLITDTQYF.

The sample holds a few counts of this clone. This chain uses TRBV11-1 with TRBJ2-2; D is ambiguous. The germline V gene has CDR1 SGHAT and CDR2 FQDESV (reference sequence). Between the trimmed V and J ends, which lost 1 base and 6 bases, there was a span of 3 bases. The CDR3 is made up of 12 amino acids. This chain's CDR3 is CASSLEAGELFF. The DNA of the CDR3 is TGTGCCAGCAGCTTAGAGGCCGGGGAGCTGTTTTTT.

This clone has just a few counts. This chain connects TRBV18 to TRBJ1-3; 7 bases map to TRBD1. The CDR3 length is 18 residues. Germline lookup yields CDR1 KGHSH and CDR2 LQKENI. V was pared by 2 bases and J by 0 bases, with 10 bases of the junction left unmatched. CDR3 loop: CASSPNRQGLSSGNTIYF. The CDR3 DNA sequence: TGTGCCAGCTCACCAAATCGACAGGGCCTTAGCTCTGGAAACACCATATATTTT.

The genes are TRBV6-5 and TRBJ2-7; D gene ambiguous. The CDR3 sequence is 12 residues long. The V and J ends lost 6 bases and 2 bases respectively, with 8 bases between them. CDR1 is MNHEY, CDR2 SVGAGI, per germline. The CDR3 sequence is CASSQTTYEQYF. DNA for the CDR3: TGTGCCAGCAGCCAAACTACCTACGAGCAGTACTTC.

The V and J genes are TRBV11-3 and TRBJ2-7; D not resolved. This CDR3 contains 12 residues. Trimming pared 5 bases from V and 2 bases from J, leaving 7 bases between. Germline V gives CDR1 SGHNT, CDR2 YENEEA. The CDR3 DNA reads TGTGCCAGCAGCCCAACCCCCTACGAGCAGTACTTC. Translation: CASSPTPYEQYF.

This rearrangement joins TRBV7-5 to TRBJ2-7; TRBD2, the table's D call, was not compared with the DNA. TRBV7-5 is assigned pseudogene status. CDR3 length equals 18 residues. This chain's CDR3 is CVRSPCLGERGISYEQYF. The CDR3 DNA follows: TGTGTCAGAAGCCCCTGCCTTGGGGAGCGGGGAATCTCCTACGAGCAGTACTTC.

The chain employs TRBV5-1 and TRBJ1-1; 8 bases align to TRBD1. The length of the CDR3 is 15 residues. Germline CDR1 is SGHRS and CDR2 is YFSETQ. Trimming took 2 bases from V and 5 from J; bases not matched to a gene: 8. Here the CDR3 reads CASSFSQGAVTEAFF. Written as DNA, the CDR3 is TGCGCCAGCAGCTTTTCTCAGGGGGCGGTGACTGAAGCTTTCTTT.

This clone has a handful of counts. This chain links TRBV6-5 with TRBJ2-7; 11 bases line up with TRBD2. Germline trimming cut 3 bases from V and 2 bases from J; bases unmatched to any gene: 6. CDR1 and CDR2 (germline): MNHEY, SVGAGI. This CDR3 is 16 amino acids long. CDR3 region: CASSYSTSGVPYEQYF. CDR3 bases: TGTGCCAGCAGTTATTCGACTAGCGGGGTGCCCTACGAGCAGTACTTC.

J is TRBJ2-7 and V is TRBV7-9; 10 bases agree with TRBD2. The germline gives CDR1 SEHNR, CDR2 FQNEAQ (reference sequence). Losses at the gene ends were 2 bases for V and 3 bases for J; bases not matched to a gene: 7. This CDR3 spans 16 amino acids. The CDR3 DNA is TGTGCCAGCAGCTTACTTGCTAGCGGGAGTAGCTACGAGCAGTACTTC. The encoded protein is CASSLLASGSSYEQYF.

The chain is built from TRBV5-1 and TRBJ1-1; D is possibly TRBD1 (5 bases). Germline V CDR1 and CDR2: SGHRS, YFSETQ. Trimming stripped 2 bases from V and 0 bases from J, with 23 bases between. The CDR3 has 19 amino acids. The CDR3 coding sequence is TGCGCCAGCAGCTTTGTGAGGACTGGGGCGCCGGGGATGAACACTGAAGCTTTCTTT. Translating gives CASSFVRTGAPGMNTEAFF.

The rearrangement links TRBV28 to TRBJ1-5, with TRBD1 identical over 8 bases. CDR3 size: 15 residues. J lost 7 bases, V lost 6 bases, and 11 bases had no gene match. The germline gives CDR1 MDHEN, CDR2 SYDVKM. The CDR3 here is CASRAKTGVRQPQHF. CDR3 in DNA: TGTGCCAGCAGGGCCAAGACAGGGGTGAGACAGCCCCAGCATTTT.

The rearrangement uses TRBV13 and TRBJ2-7, with 10 bases identical to TRBD1. The ends lost 5 bases at V and 4 bases at J; junction bases unmatched: 8. Germline CDR1 is PRHDT and CDR2 is FYEKMQ (reference sequence). This CDR3 spans 15 amino acids. The CDR3 region is CASSPYRTGGYEQYF. CDR3 sequence (DNA): TGTGCCAGCAGCCCTTATCGGACAGGGGGATACGAGCAGTACTTC. Using reference TRBV13 and TRBJ2-7 for the parts outside the CDR3, the full variable domain is AAGVIQSPRHLIKEKRETATLKCYPIPRHDTVYWYQQGPGQDPQFLISFYEKMQSDKGSIPDRFSAQQFSDYHSELNMSSLELGDSALYFCASSPYRTGGYEQYFGPGTRLTVT.

The CDR3 reads CASSQGQAYVNQPQHF. The CDR3 coding sequence is TGCGCCAGCAGCCAAGGACAGGCTTATGTCAATCAGCCCCAGCATTTT. The V call is TRBV4-1, the J call TRBJ1-5, with a tentative D call TRBD1 (6 bases). The CDR3 has 16 residues. CDR1 MGHRA and CDR2 YSYEKL come from the germline V gene. The V gene lost 1 base and the J gene lost 3 bases, with 13 bases spanning the gap.

This chain connects TRBV9 to TRBJ1-1; D remains unclear. V was cut by 0 bases and J by 2 bases, with 11 bases left in between. Germline CDR1 is SGDLS and CDR2 is YYNGEE. This CDR3 contains 15 residues. CDR3 DNA sequence: TGTGCCAGCAGCGTAGGGGGTCAGCTTAACACTGAAGCTTTCTTT. Its protein is CASSVGGQLNTEAFF.

The chain has TRBV28 and TRBJ1-5, with D tentatively TRBD1 (5 bases). The CDR3 runs 15 residues. CDR1 and CDR2 from the germline V gene are MDHEN and SYDVKM. V dropped 5 bases and J dropped 7 bases, with 18 bases sitting between them. CDR3: CASSPMEGNGQPQHF. CDR3 nucleotides: TGTGCCAGCAGTCCTATGGAGGGGAATGGCCAGCCCCAGCATTTT.

This chain uses TRBV4-1 with TRBJ2-7, with D uncertain. The germline V gene encodes CDR1 MGHRA and CDR2 YSYEKL. Between the trimmed V and J ends, which lost 0 bases and 7 bases, there was a span of 16 bases. CDR3 size: 15 residues. The CDR3 loop reads CASSQDPLGGGEQYF. The CDR3 coding sequence is TGCGCCAGCAGCCAAGATCCCCTTGGTGGTGGGGAGCAGTACTTC.

The chain links TRBV9 to TRBJ2-7; 7 bases agree with TRBD2. Per the germline V gene, CDR1 is SGDLS and CDR2 is YYNGEE. With 2 bases clipped from V and 5 bases from J, the junction kept 4 bases outside the gene matches. The CDR3 spans 13 residues. The CDR3 DNA follows: TGTGCCAGCAGCGTGACTAGCTGGGACGAGCAGTACTTC. It codes for CASSVTSWDEQYF.

This rearrangement joins TRBV19 to TRBJ1-5, with TRBD1 matching over 11 bases. Germline trimming cut 7 bases from V and 4 bases from J; bases unmatched to any gene: 6. CDR1 LNHDA and CDR2 SQIVND come from the germline V gene (reference sequence). The CDR3 covers 15 residues. The CDR3 spells CASKSWDRGNQPQHF. The CDR3 DNA sequence: TGTGCCAGTAAAAGCTGGGACAGGGGGAATCAGCCCCAGCATTTT.

The chain employs TRBV18 and TRBJ2-1, with 8 bases identical to TRBD2. Germline CDR1 KGHSH, CDR2 LQKENI. The trim removed 4 bases at V and 7 bases at J, leaving 3 bases unmatched. This CDR3 is built from 13 residues. CDR3 sequence reads: CASSLGLANEQFF. DNA of the CDR3: TGTGCCAGCTCACTCGGACTAGCTAATGAGCAGTTCTTC.

The rearrangement joins TRBV5-1 to TRBJ2-7; 12 positions match TRBD2. Per the germline V gene, CDR1 is SGHRS and CDR2 is YFSETQ. The CDR3 covers 16 residues. With V trimmed by 7 bases and J by 4 bases, 12 bases remained unmatched. The CDR3 nucleotides read TGCGCCAGCTCCAGGCGGCTAGCGGGAGGGCAGTACGAGCAGTACTTC. This codes for CASSRRLAGGQYEQYF.

This clone was seen only once. V is TRBV4-2 and J is TRBJ2-7; weak D call: TRBD1 (6 bases). The CDR3 length is 15 residues. Germline CDR1 LGHNA, CDR2 YNFKEQ. Trimming removed 0 bases from V and 1 base from J, with 10 bases in between. This CDR3 reads CASSQEGRGSYEQYF. DNA of the CDR3: TGTGCCAGCAGCCAAGAGGGCAGGGGATCCTACGAGCAGTACTTC.

This clone is a singleton in its sample. The rearrangement uses TRBV7-8 and TRBJ1-4; 7 nucleotides match TRBD1. CDR3 length: 14 residues. Trimming at V came to 5 bases and at J to 11 bases, leaving 11 bases not matched to a gene. Germline loops: CDR1 SGHVS, CDR2 FQNEAQ. CDR3 in amino acids: CASSPLTGITKLFF. CDR3 bases: TGTGCCAGCAGCCCCCTGACAGGGATCACGAAACTGTTTTTT.

The chain joins TRBV5-4 to TRBJ1-1; D might be TRBD1 (5 bases). The germline gives CDR1 SGHNT, CDR2 YYREEE (reference sequence). The V end was cut by 4 bases, the J end by 1 base, with 26 bases between. The CDR3 is 19 amino acids. The CDR3 reads CASSGLPGRASGGNTEAFF. CDR3 DNA: TGTGCCAGCAGCGGATTACCGGGCAGGGCCTCCGGGGGGAACACTGAAGCTTTCTTT.